This entry lists 29 T cell receptor beta chains sequenced from one sample in a study of T cells in Graves' hyperthyroidism and ophthalmopathy. Amplification of TCR beta CDR3 regions was performed using RNA transcripts as template. TCR CDR3 underwent first-round RT-PCR with the HTBI primer set. TCRdb analysed the multiplex PCR reads with MiXCR anew, one entry per CDR3 protein. The table shows roughly 350,000 distinct CDR3 sequences, with approximately 15% occurring only once. The sequenced sample consisted of blood. Receptors originate from a woman in her thirties with Graves' hyperthyroidism.

This clonotype has ten or more counts. One end of the junction fails to match germline, which may point to a read error. The V call is TRBV12-3 or TRBV12-4, the J call TRBJ2-3, with TRBD2 identical over 12 bases. The CDR3 consists of 15 residues. CDR3 region: CASSLAGGPADTQYF. CDR3 nucleotides: TGTGCCAGCAGTCTAGCGGGAGGGCCAGCAGATACGCAGTATTTT.

A single count supports this clonotype. V usage is TRBV30 and J usage is TRBJ2-3; D remains ambiguous. The germline CDR1 and CDR2 sequences are GTSNPN and SVGIG (reference sequence). This CDR3 is 17 amino acids long. V was pared by 0 bases and J by 0 bases, with 16 bases between. CDR3 in DNA: TGTGCCTGGAGTGTCCCCAGCCTCGGACGGAGCACAGATACGCAGTATTTT. Translating gives CAWSVPSLGRSTDTQYF.

This clonotype has a count of ten or more. V usage is TRBV29-1 and J usage is TRBJ2-7; 9 bases are shared with TRBD2. CDR3 length: 14 amino acids. CDR1 is SQVTM, CDR2 ANQGSEA, per germline. Unmatched junction bases numbered 8, after V lost 5 bases and J lost 3 bases. CDR3 region: CSVKAGGAFYEQYF. CDR3 coding DNA: TGCAGCGTTAAGGCGGGAGGGGCTTTCTACGAGCAGTACTTC.

Concerning this clonotype itself: Just one base apart from a much larger clone, this may be a read error. The chain links TRBV6-1 to TRBJ2-1; no clear D. Per germline, CDR1 MNHNS and CDR2 SASEGT. This CDR3 has 11 residues. The CDR3 region has the DNA TGTGCCAGCAGTGAAACGACGGAGCTGTTCTTC. Encoded protein: CASSETTELFF.

This clonotype appeared once. A junction boundary mismatches the germline segment, possibly from a read error. This chain links TRBV28 with TRBJ1-2; a weak D match, TRBD1 (5 bases). The CDR3 loop spans 14 amino acids. CDR1 is MDHEN and CDR2 is SYDVKM in the germline V gene. CDR3 amino acids: CASSSTGTNHGYTF. CDR3 nucleotide sequence: TGTGCCAGCAGTTCAACCGGGACTAACCATGGCTACACCTTC.

In its sample, this clonotype was seen many times. This chain joins TRBV20-1 and TRBJ1-2; the D is unclear. CDR3 size: 11 residues. V was clipped by 5 bases and J by 8 bases, with 12 bases between them. Germline lookup yields CDR1 DFQATT and CDR2 SNEGSKA (reference sequence). CDR3 region: CSAFLPGGYTF. In nucleotides, the CDR3 is TGCAGTGCTTTTCTTCCGGGGGGCTACACCTTC.

The V call is TRBV5-1, the J call TRBJ2-5; 11 bases agree with TRBD2. The J segment lost 2 bases and the V segment lost 0 bases, leaving 9 bases of the junction unmatched. CDR3 size: 18 residues. Germline V gene lookup returns CDR1 SGHRS and CDR2 YFSETQ. The CDR3 is CASSLAGLAGGGQETQYF. Written as DNA, the CDR3 is TGCGCCAGCAGCTTGGCAGGGCTAGCGGGAGGTGGACAAGAGACCCAGTACTTC.

As to this clonotype: A much larger clonotype is one base distant, so this may be a read error. This sequence joins TRBV6-2 or TRBV6-3 and TRBJ2-7; no reliable D call. This CDR3 has 12 residues. Trimming removed 7 bases at V and 7 bases at J, with 14 bases between. CDR1 and CDR2 from the germline V gene are MNHEY and SVGEGT. The CDR3 here is CASTPGYYEQYF. The DNA of the CDR3 is TGTGCCAGCACACCGGGTTATTATGAGCAGTACTTC.

This clonotype was detected only a few times. The chain joins TRBV2 to TRBJ2-7; D tentatively reads TRBD1 or TRBD2 (5 bases each). The CDR3 length is 14 residues. The V end was cut by 8 bases, the J end by 7 bases, with 21 bases between. The germline CDR1 and CDR2 sequences are SNHLY and FYNNEI. The CDR3 nucleotides are TGTGCCAGCCTCGGGACCATCGAACAAGAGGAGCAGTACTTC. Amino acids: CASLGTIEQEEQYF.

This chain links TRBV7-2 with TRBJ2-7; possible D gene TRBD1, 5 bases. V lost 1 base to trimming and J lost 3 bases, with 10 bases between them. Germline CDR1 is SGHTA and CDR2 is FQGNSA. The CDR3 totals 14 residues. The chain's CDR3 is CASSLDRQIYEQYF. CDR3 nucleotide sequence: TGTGCCAGCAGCTTAGACCGACAGATCTACGAGCAGTACTTC.

V and J are TRBV10-3 and TRBJ1-6, with D perhaps matching TRBD1 (6 bases). Germline V gives CDR1 ENHRY, CDR2 SYGVKD. The CDR3 extends over 16 amino acids. Trimming removed 3 bases at V and 7 bases at J, with 16 bases between. The CDR3 DNA sequence: TGTGCCATCAGTGATCTACAGGGCCCCCCCAATTCACCCCTCCACTTT. Translation gives CAISDLQGPPNSPLHF.

V gene TRBV25-1 combines with J gene TRBJ1-6; no definite D call. Trimming stripped 10 bases from V and 5 bases from J, with 12 bases between. CDR3 length: 13 amino acids. From germline, CDR1 is MGHDK and CDR2 SYGVNS. DNA for the CDR3: TGTGCCACCCGGCACACGGATAATTCACCCCTCCACTTT. Amino acids: CATRHTDNSPLHF.

This clonotype appeared a few times. This rearrangement joins TRBV6-2 or TRBV6-3 to TRBJ2-1; TRBD2 is a possible D gene (6 bases). V was pared by 6 bases and J by 4 bases, with 19 bases between. This CDR3 has 16 residues. Germline V gene sequence: CDR1 MNHEY, CDR2 SVGEGT. CDR3 residues: CASSRYGGVGYNEQFF. CDR3 nucleotide sequence: TGTGCCAGCAGCCGCTACGGGGGAGTGGGGTACAATGAGCAGTTCTTC.

This clonotype has only a few counts. The CDR3 here is CASTWGNTEAFF. DNA of the CDR3: TGTGCCAGCACCTGGGGAAACACTGAAGCTTTCTTT. This rearrangement joins TRBV19 to TRBJ1-1; no firm D call. Trimming stripped 9 bases from V and 2 bases from J, with 10 bases between. CDR1 and CDR2 from the germline V gene are LNHDA and SQIVND (reference sequence). The CDR3 runs to 12 residues.

This clonotype was seen ten or more times. The rearrangement joins TRBV28 to TRBJ2-7; D is perhaps TRBD2 (5 bases). CDR1 and CDR2 (germline): MDHEN, SYDVKM. Trimming removed 7 bases from V and 3 bases from J, with 16 bases in between. This CDR3 region has 14 residues. The CDR3 region has the DNA TGTGCCAGCACCCCACTAGAGCAACGCTACGAGCAGTACTTC. This sequence encodes CASTPLEQRYEQYF.

This rearrangement joins TRBV5-1 to TRBJ2-7; 12 bases match TRBD2. Germline CDR1 is SGHRS and CDR2 is YFSETQ. The CDR3 extends over 13 amino acids. V shed 2 bases, J shed 7 bases, and the junction held 1 base outside the gene matches. CDR3 in DNA: TGCGCCAGCAGCTTCCTAGCGGGAGGGGAGCAGTACTTC. Protein sequence: CASSFLAGGEQYF.

In this sample, this clonotype turned up many times. V usage is TRBV15 and J usage is TRBJ2-5; TRBD2 is a possible D gene (5 bases). CDR1 and CDR2 from the germline V gene are LNHNV and YYDKDF (reference sequence). With 4 bases removed from V and 0 bases from J, the gap between germline ends came to 15 bases. CDR3 length equals 16 residues. Here the CDR3 reads CATSILRSGHQETQYF. For the CDR3, the DNA is TGTGCCACCAGCATTCTCAGAAGCGGACACCAAGAGACCCAGTACTTC.

This clonotype was detected a few times. The rearrangement joins TRBV20-1 to TRBJ1-1, with D unclear. Germline loops: CDR1 DFQATT, CDR2 SNEGSKA (reference sequence). V shed 0 bases and J shed 0 bases, with 14 bases lying between them. The CDR3 covers 16 residues. The DNA for the CDR3 is TGCAGTGCTAGAGATGAGCAGCATTACATGAACACTGAAGCTTTCTTT. Protein product: CSARDEQHYMNTEAFF.

This clonotype was seen ten or more times. This chain uses TRBV7-9 with TRBJ2-7; 7 bases fit TRBD1. CDR3 length equals 15 residues. V was pared by 4 bases and J by 1 base, with 7 bases of the junction left unmatched. Germline V gene data show CDR1 as SEHNR and CDR2 as FQNEAQ (reference sequence). CDR3 region: CASSSGTVDSYEQYF. CDR3 coding DNA: TGTGCCAGCAGCTCCGGGACAGTGGATTCCTACGAGCAGTACTTC. The full variable domain, with the rest looked up from reference TRBV7-9 and TRBJ2-7, is DTGVSQNPRHKITKRGQNVTFRCDPISEHNRLYWYRQTLGQGPEFLTYFQNEAQLEKSRLLSDRFSAERPKGSFSTLEIQRTEQGDSAMYLCASSSGTVDSYEQYFGPGTRLTVT.

Note on this clonotype: A much larger clone lies one base from this, so it may be a read error. The chain is built from TRBV10-3 and TRBJ2-7; possibly TRBD1 for D (6 bases). Between the trimmed V and J ends, which lost 2 bases and 3 bases, there was a span of 8 bases. This CDR3 region has 13 residues. Germline V gene sequence: CDR1 ENHRY, CDR2 SYGVKD. DNA of the CDR3: TGTGCCATCAGTGAGGGGGACAACTACGAGCAGTACTTC. Its protein is CAISEGDNYEQYF.

This clonotype was counted only a few times. This chain links TRBV7-2 with TRBJ2-1, with 8 bases fitting TRBD1. The germline V gene has CDR1 SGHTA and CDR2 FQGNSA. After removal of 5 bases from V and 8 bases from J, the junction contained 5 bases not matched to a gene. The CDR3 sequence is 13 residues long. The CDR3: CASSRNRGDEQFF. CDR3 bases: TGTGCCAGCAGCCGGAACAGGGGGGATGAGCAGTTCTTC.

This clonotype was seen ten or more times. V and J are TRBV12-3 or TRBV12-4 and TRBJ2-1, with D perhaps matching TRBD2 (5 bases). Trimming left V 7 bases short and J 8 bases short, with 12 bases between. CDR3 size: 12 residues. In DNA, the CDR3 is TGTGCCAGCACAGTTAGCGCATATGAGCAGTTCTTC. This encodes CASTVSAYEQFF.

The CDR3 spells CASSVSGLPGNTIYF. CDR3 DNA: TGTGCCAGCAGTGTCTCCGGGTTACCTGGAAACACCATATATTTT. V usage is TRBV12-3 or TRBV12-4 and J usage is TRBJ1-3; D unclear. This CDR3 has 15 amino acids. Trimming left V 5 bases short and J 2 bases short, with 13 bases between.

This clonotype was seen more than once but under ten times. V is TRBV7-9 and J is TRBJ1-1, with D perhaps matching TRBD1 (6 bases). Trimming cost V 7 bases and J 1 base, with 25 bases left between them. The germline CDR1 and CDR2 sequences are SEHNR and FQNEAQ (reference sequence). The CDR3 has 18 amino acids. In DNA, the CDR3 is TGTGCCAGCACCCGCTCTGGGACACTACCTGGGAAGAACACTGAAGCTTTCTTT. Translating it yields CASTRSGTLPGKNTEAFF.

The V gene is TRBV9, the J gene TRBJ2-5; D is undetermined. Germline CDR1 SGDLS, CDR2 YYNGEE. The V end was cut by 0 bases, the J end by 3 bases, with 3 bases between. This CDR3 has 12 amino acids. The CDR3 is CASSVEEETQYF. The DNA of the CDR3 is TGTGCCAGCAGCGTAGAAGAAGAGACCCAGTACTTC.

This sequence joins TRBV29-1 and TRBJ2-7, with D perhaps assigned TRBD1 or TRBD2 (6 bases each). The CDR3 contains 13 residues. With 3 bases removed from V and 5 bases from J, the gap between germline ends came to 14 bases. Germline V lookup: CDR1 SQVTM, CDR2 ANQGSEA. This CDR3 is CSVDSGEVHEQYF. Here the CDR3 DNA reads TGCAGCGTTGACTCAGGGGAGGTCCACGAGCAGTACTTC.

This clonotype was recorded a few times. The rearrangement joins TRBV6-2 or TRBV6-3 to TRBJ2-7; D might be TRBD2 (6 bases). Germline V gene data show CDR1 as MNHEY and CDR2 as SVGEGT. V gave up 5 bases and J gave up 9 bases, with 23 bases separating them. The CDR3 has 15 residues. For the CDR3, the DNA is TGTGCCAGCAGTACATCCGGGACTCTACGCCTTGGGCAGTACTTC. Its protein is CASSTSGTLRLGQYF.

This clonotype was found many times. The chain links TRBV7-2 to TRBJ2-3; perhaps TRBD2 as D (5 bases). Germline CDR1 reads SGHTA; CDR2 reads FQGNSA. Deletions cut 3 bases from V and 1 base from J, with 8 bases between. This CDR3 is built from 14 residues. The CDR3 sequence is CASSFGLGTDTQYF. CDR3 sequence (DNA): TGTGCCAGCAGCTTCGGACTGGGCACAGATACGCAGTATTTT.

This clonotype was observed a handful of times. The chain uses TRBV20-1 and TRBJ2-5; possible D gene TRBD1, 5 bases. Trimming removed 3 bases from V and 3 bases from J, with 11 bases in between. This CDR3 comprises 13 residues. Germline-derived CDR1 and CDR2 are DFQATT and SNEGSKA (reference sequence). CDR3 DNA sequence: TGCAGTGCTAGTCCACAGGACAAAGAGACCCAGTACTTC. This gives the protein CSASPQDKETQYF.